The sequence of this T cell receptor beta chain was determined in a study of shared clonotypes between healthy human individuals. Germline CDR1 reads DFQATT; CDR2 reads SNEGSKA (reference sequence). Trimming pared 5 bases from V and 13 bases from J, leaving 15 bases between. There are 11 residues in the CDR3. The split of CD4+ cells yielded CD45RA+ naive and CD45RA-negative memory subsets. Libraries were prepared by immunoSEQ multiplex PCR; TCRdb keeps only in-frame clonotypes and omits some of them. The table has 650,000 to 750,000 clones, 55% to 75% seen once; the top ten hold 1.8%. The V and J genes are TRBV20-1 and TRBJ2-1, with a tentative D call TRBD2 (6 bases). Input material: memory CD4+ T cells sorted from blood. Subset noted: CD45RA-negative fraction. The sequence came from a woman in her 30s in good health. The CDR3 DNA sequence: TGCAGTGCTCGACTAGTGGGGGGACAGTTCTTC. This sequence encodes CSARLVGGQFF.